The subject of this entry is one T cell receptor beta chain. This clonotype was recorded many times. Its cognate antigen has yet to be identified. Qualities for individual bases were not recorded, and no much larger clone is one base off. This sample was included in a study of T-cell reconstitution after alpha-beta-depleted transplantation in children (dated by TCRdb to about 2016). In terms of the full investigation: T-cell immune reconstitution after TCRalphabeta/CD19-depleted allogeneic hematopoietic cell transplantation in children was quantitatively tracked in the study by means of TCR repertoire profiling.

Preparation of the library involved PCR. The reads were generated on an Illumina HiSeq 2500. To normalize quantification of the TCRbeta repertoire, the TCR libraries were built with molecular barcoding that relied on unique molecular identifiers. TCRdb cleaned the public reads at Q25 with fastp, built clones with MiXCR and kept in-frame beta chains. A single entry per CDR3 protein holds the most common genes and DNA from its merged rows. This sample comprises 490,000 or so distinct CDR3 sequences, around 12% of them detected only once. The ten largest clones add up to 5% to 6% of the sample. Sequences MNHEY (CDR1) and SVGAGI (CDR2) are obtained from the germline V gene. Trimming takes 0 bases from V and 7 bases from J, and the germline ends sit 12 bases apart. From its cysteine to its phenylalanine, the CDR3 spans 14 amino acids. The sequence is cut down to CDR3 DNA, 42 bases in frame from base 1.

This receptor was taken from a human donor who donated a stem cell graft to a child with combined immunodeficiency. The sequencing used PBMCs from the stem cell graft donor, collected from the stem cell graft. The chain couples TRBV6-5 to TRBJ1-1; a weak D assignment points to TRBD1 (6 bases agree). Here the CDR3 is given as CASSYSQQGGEAFF. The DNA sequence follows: TGTGCCAGCAGTTACTCGCAACAGGGAGGTGAAGCTTTCTTT.